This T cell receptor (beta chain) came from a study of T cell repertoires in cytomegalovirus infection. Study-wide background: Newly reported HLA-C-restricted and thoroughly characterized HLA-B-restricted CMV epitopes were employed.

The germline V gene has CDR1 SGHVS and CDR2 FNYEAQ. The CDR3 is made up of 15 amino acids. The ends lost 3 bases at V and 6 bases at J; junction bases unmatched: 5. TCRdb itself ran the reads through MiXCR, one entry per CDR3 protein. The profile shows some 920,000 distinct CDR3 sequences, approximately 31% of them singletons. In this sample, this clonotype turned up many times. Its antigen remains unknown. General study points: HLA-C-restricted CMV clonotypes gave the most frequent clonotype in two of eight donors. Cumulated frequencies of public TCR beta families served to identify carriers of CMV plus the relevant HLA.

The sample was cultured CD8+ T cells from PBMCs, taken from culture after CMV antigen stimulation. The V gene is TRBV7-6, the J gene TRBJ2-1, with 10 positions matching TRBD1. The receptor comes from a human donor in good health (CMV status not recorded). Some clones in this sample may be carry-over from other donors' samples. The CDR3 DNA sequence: TGTGCCAGCAGCTTTAGGACAGGGGGAGTCAATGAGCAGTTCTTC. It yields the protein CASSFRTGGVNEQFF.